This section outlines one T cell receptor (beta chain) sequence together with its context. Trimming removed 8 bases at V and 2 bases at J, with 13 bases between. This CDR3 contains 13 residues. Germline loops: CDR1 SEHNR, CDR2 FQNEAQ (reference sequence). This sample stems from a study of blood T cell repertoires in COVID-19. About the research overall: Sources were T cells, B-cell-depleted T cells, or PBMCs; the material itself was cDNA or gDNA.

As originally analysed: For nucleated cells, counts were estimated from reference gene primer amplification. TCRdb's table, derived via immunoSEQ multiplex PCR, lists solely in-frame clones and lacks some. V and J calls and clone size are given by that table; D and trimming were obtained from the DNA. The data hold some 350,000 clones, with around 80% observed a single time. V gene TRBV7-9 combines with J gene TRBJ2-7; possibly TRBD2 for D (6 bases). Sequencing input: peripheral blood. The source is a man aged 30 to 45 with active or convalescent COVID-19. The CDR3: CASGLLSTYEQYF. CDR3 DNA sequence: TGTGCCAGCGGACTACTTTCTACCTACGAGCAGTACTTC.